Below are 23 T cell receptor beta chains sequenced from a single sample in a study of beta chain features in type 1 diabetes. Findings and caveats of the study: The study found moderately but significantly shorter TCRB CDR3s in all four CD4+ subsets of Type 1 diabetes patients.

What was sequenced were expressed TCRB transcripts, since all of the isolated RNA had been reverse transcribed. The protocol was immunoSEQ multiplex PCR, while the TCRdb copy is restricted to in-frame clones and leaves out a portion. The sample consists of under 300,000 clones, around 25% of them appearing once. Their target antigens are unknown. The sequenced sample consisted of naive CD4+ T cells from blood. The source is a woman aged 25 to 39 with type 1 diabetes.

The V gene is TRBV30, the J gene TRBJ2-3; D may be TRBD2 (6 bases). In germline, CDR1 is GTSNPN, CDR2 SVGIG (reference sequence). The CDR3 totals 13 residues. The germline V and J ends were trimmed by 2 bases and 6 bases, with 12 bases remaining between them. The CDR3, as DNA: TGTGCCTGGAGTCGAGTGGAGGGGGATACGCAGTATTTT. This sequence encodes CAWSRVEGDTQYF.

V gene TRBV30 combines with J gene TRBJ2-7, with 7 nucleotides matching TRBD1. The germline CDR1 and CDR2 sequences are GTSNPN and SVGIG (reference sequence). V gave up 2 bases and J gave up 1 base; unmatched junction bases: 5. This CDR3 has 14 residues. CDR3 amino acids: CAWSFATGSYEQYF. Here the CDR3 DNA reads TGTGCCTGGAGTTTCGCGACAGGGTCCTACGAGCAGTACTTC.

The chain uses TRBV6-5 and TRBJ2-7, with 7 positions matching TRBD2. V shed 6 bases, J shed 4 bases, and the junction held 9 bases outside the gene matches. The CDR3 runs 14 residues. The germline CDR1 and CDR2 sequences are MNHEY and SVGAGI. This chain's CDR3 is CASRRRSGTYEQYF. In DNA form, the CDR3 reads TGTGCCAGCAGGAGAAGGAGCGGGACGTACGAGCAGTACTTC.

V and J are TRBV4-1 and TRBJ2-7, with TRBD1 matching over 7 bases. There are 14 residues in the CDR3. Trimming took 4 bases from V and 2 from J; bases not matched to a gene: 5. In germline, CDR1 is MGHRA, CDR2 YSYEKL. The CDR3 DNA is TGCGCCAGCAGCCTTCCGGGACAGACCTACGAGCAGTACTTC. Amino acids: CASSLPGQTYEQYF.

J is TRBJ2-1 and V is TRBV7-8; possibly TRBD2 for D (6 bases). The V end lost 11 bases, the J end lost 4 bases, and 15 bases lay between the germline ends. The length of the CDR3 is 13 residues. Germline V gene lookup returns CDR1 SGHVS and CDR2 FQNEAQ. The CDR3, as DNA: TGTGCCTCGGCCGGGGGTTCTTACAATGAGCAGTTCTTC. Its translation: CASAGGSYNEQFF.

The chain couples TRBV19 to TRBJ2-3; weak D call: TRBD1 (5 bases). The germline V gene encodes CDR1 LNHDA and CDR2 SQIVND (reference sequence). This CDR3 is built from 12 residues. V lost 5 bases and J 2 bases, leaving 5 bases between the germline ends. CDR3 region: CASSGATDTQYF. CDR3 DNA sequence: TGTGCCAGTAGTGGGGCCACAGATACGCAGTATTTT.

The chain links TRBV11-3 to TRBJ2-1, with D maybe TRBD2 (5 bases). Per the germline V gene, CDR1 is SGHNT and CDR2 is YENEEA. V lost 1 base to trimming and J lost 0 bases, with 16 bases between them. This CDR3 region has 18 residues. CDR3 loop: CASSLGLSGRSSYNEQFF. The DNA of the CDR3 is TGTGCCAGCAGCTTAGGGCTCAGCGGCCGGAGCTCCTACAATGAGCAGTTCTTC.

As to this clone: Distinct nucleotide sequences in the sample also encode this CDR3. This chain links TRBV29-1 with TRBJ2-5; 10 bases line up with TRBD2. CDR3 length equals 14 residues. With V trimmed by 4 bases and J by 5 bases, 7 bases remained unmatched. Germline lookup yields CDR1 SQVTM and CDR2 ANQGSEA. The CDR3 DNA reads as TGCAGCGTTGGGCTAGCGGGAGTGCGGGAGACCCAGTACTTC. Amino acid sequence: CSVGLAGVRETQYF.

This clone was counted between two and nine times. Other DNA sequences within the sample encode an identical CDR3. This sequence joins TRBV29-1 and TRBJ2-5; possible D gene TRBD1, 5 bases. V was cut by 4 bases and J by 5 bases, with 5 bases left in between. The CDR3 runs 10 residues. The germline V gene encodes CDR1 SQVTM and CDR2 ANQGSEA. The CDR3 sequence: CSVGQETQYF. The CDR3 nucleotides are TGCAGCGTTGGACAGGAGACCCAGTACTTC.

This rearrangement joins TRBV4-1 to TRBJ1-4, with TRBD1 identical over 8 bases. The CDR3 extends over 16 amino acids. V was clipped by 1 base and J by 7 bases; unmatched bases: 8. Germline V gene sequence: CDR1 MGHRA, CDR2 YSYEKL. The CDR3: CASSQVPGGVGEKLFF. The CDR3 coding sequence is TGCGCCAGCAGCCAAGTCCCAGGGGGCGTTGGTGAAAAACTGTTTTTT.

This clone was recorded a few times. The V call is TRBV29-1, the J call TRBJ2-3; 7 nucleotides match TRBD2. The CDR3 runs 15 residues. Germline V CDR1 and CDR2: SQVTM, ANQGSEA. J was trimmed by 3 bases and V by 7 bases; bases with no gene match: 13. CDR3 coding DNA: TGCAGCGAGCGGTCGGCGGGAGCGGGTACAGATACGCAGTATTTT. This sequence encodes CSERSAGAGTDTQYF.

This sequence joins TRBV6-5 and TRBJ2-1; 15 bases map to TRBD2. The CDR3 is made up of 15 amino acids. Germline assignment: CDR1 MNHEY and CDR2 SVGAGI. V was clipped by 6 bases and J by 9 bases; unmatched bases: 6. The chain's CDR3 is CASRRTSGRASEQFF. The CDR3 DNA reads as TGTGCCAGCAGAAGGACTAGCGGGAGGGCCAGTGAGCAGTTCTTC.

CDR3 in amino acids: CASSLGGSGTGELFF. CDR3 nucleotide sequence: TGTGCCAGCAGTTTGGGCGGGAGTGGAACCGGGGAGCTGTTTTTT. The V and J genes are TRBV27 and TRBJ2-2; 7 bases fit TRBD2. The germline CDR1 and CDR2 sequences are MNHEY and SMNVEV (reference sequence). The CDR3 extends over 15 amino acids. With 3 bases clipped from V and 5 bases from J, the junction kept 6 bases outside the gene matches.

The chain uses TRBV5-4 and TRBJ2-5; D uncertain. The J call is doubtful: the DNA matches TRBJ2-7 better. The CDR3 is made up of 11 amino acids. Per the germline V gene, CDR1 is SGHNT and CDR2 is YYREEE (reference sequence). The chain's CDR3 is CASSLGYEQYF. CDR3 nucleotides: TGTGCCAGCAGCTTGGGGTACGAGCAGTACTTC.

The chain is built from TRBV9 and TRBJ2-3, with TRBD1 as a possible D gene (5 bases). V was clipped by 3 bases and J by 2 bases, with 16 bases between them. CDR1 and CDR2 from the germline V gene are SGDLS and YYNGEE. The CDR3 consists of 16 residues. The CDR3 loop reads CASSASPRQTTDTQYF. CDR3 nucleotides: TGTGCCAGCAGCGCCTCCCCGAGACAGACCACAGATACGCAGTATTTT.

The chain recombines TRBV2 with TRBJ1-4, with a tentative D call TRBD1 (5 bases). The CDR3 has 12 residues. Germline V lookup: CDR1 SNHLY, CDR2 FYNNEI. The V end lost 10 bases, the J end lost 4 bases, and 10 bases lay between the germline ends. CDR3 DNA: TGTGCCAACGCAGGGAATAATGAAAAACTGTTTTTT. This encodes CANAGNNEKLFF.

The chain has TRBV27 and TRBJ2-6, with 8 bases fitting TRBD1. V was clipped by 2 bases and J by 4 bases; unmatched bases: 4. This CDR3 contains 16 residues. The V gene's germline CDR1 is MNHEY and CDR2 SMNVEV (reference sequence). CDR3 region: CASSLGQGSGANVLTF. CDR3 coding DNA: TGTGCCAGCAGTTTAGGACAGGGATCAGGGGCCAACGTCCTGACTTTC.

This clone was detected only a few times. The chain recombines TRBV2 with TRBJ1-1; 9 nucleotides align to TRBD1. Trimming at V came to 5 bases and at J to 4 bases, leaving 5 bases not matched to a gene. The CDR3 is 14 residues long. CDR1 and CDR2 (germline): SNHLY, FYNNEI. CDR3 region: CASSTDRGGTEAFF. DNA for the CDR3: TGTGCCAGCAGTACGGACAGGGGAGGCACTGAAGCTTTCTTT.

This chain connects TRBV5-1 to TRBJ2-2; D may be TRBD2 (6 bases). CDR1 and CDR2 (germline): SGHRS, YFSETQ. V was pared by 4 bases and J by 0 bases, with 10 bases between. The CDR3 is made up of 15 amino acids. CDR3 sequence (DNA): TGCGCCAGCAGCCCCGGGGGAACGAACACCGGGGAGCTGTTTTTT. Its translation: CASSPGGTNTGELFF.

This clone was observed a few times. This chain joins TRBV19 and TRBJ2-7; 10 bases are shared with TRBD1. CDR1 is LNHDA, CDR2 SQIVND, per germline (reference sequence). Unmatched junction bases numbered 3, after V lost 4 bases and J lost 3 bases. The CDR3 runs to 14 residues. In DNA, the CDR3 is TGTGCCAGTAGTACCGGGACAGGGGACTACGAGCAGTACTTC. Encoded protein: CASSTGTGDYEQYF.

V usage is TRBV29-1 and J usage is TRBJ2-7, with 9 bases fitting TRBD2. The length of the CDR3 is 17 residues. The ends lost 5 bases at V and 0 bases at J; junction bases unmatched: 14. Germline V CDR1 and CDR2: SQVTM, ANQGSEA. Here the CDR3 reads CSVTSQAGGRLSYEQYF. The CDR3 DNA follows: TGCAGCGTTACCTCACAAGCGGGAGGCCGCCTCTCCTACGAGCAGTACTTC.

The V gene is TRBV12-5, the J gene TRBJ2-7; TRBD2 is a possible D gene (6 bases). The CDR3 spans 12 residues. From germline, CDR1 is LGHNT and CDR2 FRNRAP. Trimming cost V 4 bases and J 6 bases, with 10 bases left between them. The CDR3 sequence is CASGSGGSEQYF. The DNA of the CDR3 is TGTGCTAGTGGTTCAGGAGGGTCCGAGCAGTACTTC. The entire variable domain, with the rest obtained from reference TRBV12-5 and TRBJ2-7, is as follows: DARVTQTPRHKVTEMGQEVTMRCQPILGHNTVFWYRQTMMQGLELLAYFRNRAPLDDSGMPKDRFSAEMPDATLATLKIQPSEPRDSAVYFCASGSGGSEQYFGPGTRLTVT.

This rearrangement joins TRBV7-2 to TRBJ2-3; TRBD2 is a possible D gene (6 bases). The germline V gene encodes CDR1 SGHTA and CDR2 FQGNSA. The CDR3 runs to 15 residues. Trimming took 5 bases from V and 2 from J, leaving 14 bases between them. The CDR3 coding sequence is TGTGCCAGCAGCACGGACTACAGCCTCACAGATACGCAGTATTTT. Protein: CASSTDYSLTDTQYF.